These 11 T cell receptor beta chains originate from one sample sequenced in a study of graft-versus-host responses after intestinal transplantation. Some clones are missing from TCRdb's copy, which holds only in-frame ones; the method was immunoSEQ multiplex PCR. The sample carries about 40,000 clones, about 90% recorded once. Specimen: PBMCs, collected around 320 days after intestinal transplant. These receptors originate from a human patient who received an intestinal transplant, so some T cells may come from the graft donor.

The chain is built from TRBV25-1 and TRBJ1-3; D is possibly TRBD1 (6 bases). The germline V gene encodes CDR1 MGHDK and CDR2 SYGVNS. The CDR3 sequence is 16 residues long. Trimming left V 0 bases short and J 2 bases short, with 11 bases between. The CDR3 coding sequence is TGTGCCAGCAGTGAATATGTGGGGGGCACTGGAAACACCATATATTTT. Amino acids: CASSEYVGGTGNTIYF.

This rearrangement joins TRBV28 to TRBJ1-6, with D possibly TRBD1 on 6 matching bases. Per the germline V gene, CDR1 is MDHEN and CDR2 is SYDVKM. Trimming removed 7 bases from V and 2 bases from J, with 18 bases in between. CDR3 length: 17 residues. CDR3 DNA sequence: TGTGCCAGCAATTCCCTAGGACAGTTCGCCTATAATTCACCCCTCCACTTT. Its translation: CASNSLGQFAYNSPLHF.

This CDR3 reads CASSQDLSPAGGHGYTF. The CDR3 DNA reads as TGTGCCAGCAGCCAAGATCTTAGCCCCGCAGGGGGGCATGGCTACACCTTC. The chain couples TRBV4-2 to TRBJ1-2; 7 bases are a match to TRBD1. Looked up from germline, CDR1 is LGHNA and CDR2 is YNFKEQ. J gave up 6 bases and V 0 bases, and 13 bases lay outside the gene matches. The CDR3 has 17 amino acids.

The chain uses TRBV7-2 and TRBJ2-1; 13 bases map to TRBD2. V shed 0 bases and J 4 bases; nucleotides not matched to a gene: 12. This CDR3 is built from 20 residues. Per the germline V gene, CDR1 is SGHTA and CDR2 is FQGNSA. CDR3 sequence: CASSLAVGTSGMIGYNEQFF. DNA for the CDR3: TGTGCCAGCAGCTTAGCAGTCGGGACTAGCGGGATGATAGGATACAATGAGCAGTTCTTC.

The chain uses TRBV5-5 and TRBJ2-5; 13 bases match TRBD2. The CDR3 contains 17 residues. Germline CDR1 and CDR2: SGHKS and YYEKEE (reference sequence). V lost 3 bases and J lost 2; bases outside the gene matches: 7. CDR3 sequence reads: CASSSGLAGSLQETQYF. The CDR3 nucleotides read TGTGCCAGCAGCTCGGGACTAGCGGGGAGTCTTCAAGAGACCCAGTACTTC.

This clone appeared a single time. CDR3 sequence reads: CASSRSGRNNEQFF. DNA of the CDR3: TGCGCCAGCAGTCGCAGCGGGAGGAACAATGAGCAGTTCTTC. The genes are TRBV5-1 and TRBJ2-1; 9 nucleotides match TRBD2. The V gene end was trimmed by 5 bases and the J gene end by 5 bases; junction bases not matched to a gene: 5. Germline V gives CDR1 SGHRS, CDR2 YFSETQ. CDR3 size: 14 residues. Full variable domain (missing parts from reference TRBV5-1 and TRBJ2-1): KAGVTQTPRYLIKTRGQQVTLSCSPISGHRSVSWYQQTPGQGLQFLFEYFSETQRNKGNFPGRFSGRQFSNSRSEMNVSTLELGDSALYLCASSRSGRNNEQFFGPGTRLTVL.

This chain joins TRBV6-5 and TRBJ1-5; TRBD1 agrees at 7 bases. The CDR3 consists of 15 residues. J lost 4 bases, V lost 3 bases, and 6 bases had no gene match. Germline V gives CDR1 MNHEY, CDR2 SVGAGI. The CDR3 loop is CASSYWTGENQPQHF. DNA of the CDR3: TGTGCCAGCAGTTATTGGACAGGAGAGAATCAGCCCCAGCATTTT.

About this clone itself: The same CDR3 is also encoded by other DNA sequences in this sample. This rearrangement joins TRBV6-5 to TRBJ2-1; 9 bases fit TRBD2. From germline, CDR1 is MNHEY and CDR2 SVGAGI. This CDR3 has 16 amino acids. V shed 1 base, J shed 0 bases, and the junction held 1 base outside the gene matches. The DNA for the CDR3 is TGTGCCAGCAGTTACTTAGCGGGAGCCTCCTACAATGAGCAGTTCTTC. Its protein is CASSYLAGASYNEQFF.

The V gene is TRBV6-6, the J gene TRBJ1-6, with D perhaps TRBD1 (5 bases). The germline gives CDR1 MNHNY, CDR2 SVGAGI (reference sequence). The V end was cut by 3 bases, the J end by 10 bases, with 16 bases between. The CDR3 length is 15 residues. CDR3 DNA sequence: TGTGCCAGCAGTTATATAGGGGCAGGAAAATCACCCCTCCACTTT. Translated: CASSYIGAGKSPLHF.

The CDR3 DNA is TGCGCCAGCAGCCCCGATGGACAGGGTGTATACACTGAAGCTTTCTTT. It is translated as CASSPDGQGVYTEAFF. The rearrangement links TRBV5-1 to TRBJ1-1; TRBD1 matches 8 bases. Trimming took 4 bases from V and 3 from J; bases not matched to a gene: 11. The CDR3 contains 16 residues. Per germline, CDR1 SGHRS and CDR2 YFSETQ.

The V and J genes are TRBV15 and TRBJ1-1; no clear D. Germline V gene sequence: CDR1 LNHNV, CDR2 YYDKDF (reference sequence). Trimming cost V 3 bases and J 5 bases, with 10 bases left between them. CDR3 length: 13 residues. Here the CDR3 reads CATSREVGTEAFF. The CDR3 coding sequence is TGTGCCACCAGCAGGGAGGTCGGAACTGAAGCTTTCTTT.